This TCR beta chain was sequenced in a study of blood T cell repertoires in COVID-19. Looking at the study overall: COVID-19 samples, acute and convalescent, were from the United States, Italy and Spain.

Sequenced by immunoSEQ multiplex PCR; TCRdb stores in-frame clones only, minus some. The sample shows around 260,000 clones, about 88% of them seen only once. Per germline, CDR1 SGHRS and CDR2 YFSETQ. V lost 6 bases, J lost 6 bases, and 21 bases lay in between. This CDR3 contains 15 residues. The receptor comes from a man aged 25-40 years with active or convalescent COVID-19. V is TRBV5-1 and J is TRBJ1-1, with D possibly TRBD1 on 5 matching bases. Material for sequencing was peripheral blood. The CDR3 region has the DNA TGCGCCAGCACCGAGGACACGAGATTTCTGTCTGAAGCTTTCTTT. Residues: CASTEDTRFLSEAFF. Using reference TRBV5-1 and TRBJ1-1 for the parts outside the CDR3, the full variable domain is KAGVTQTPRYLIKTRGQQVTLSCSPISGHRSVSWYQQTPGQGLQFLFEYFSETQRNKGNFPGRFSGRQFSNSRSEMNVSTLELGDSALYLCASTEDTRFLSEAFFGQGTRLTVV.